This paragraph reports one T cell receptor beta chain. The antigen remains unidentified. This sample is part of a study of T cell repertoires in cytomegalovirus infection. Across the study: Public TCR beta signatures marked donors with CMV infection and the matching HLA.

TCRdb analysed the reads with MiXCR anew, one entry per CDR3 protein. The sample lists some 800,000 distinct CDR3 sequences, approximately 32% occurring once. The CDR3 totals 13 residues. The V and J ends lost 2 bases and 10 bases respectively, with 12 bases between them. Germline V gene lookup returns CDR1 SGHNT and CDR2 YENEEA. Notes on the study in general: CMV-specific TCR beta clonotypes restricted by HLA-C were the ones dominating the ex vivo response. The study identified carriers of CMV plus the relevant HLA from cumulative public TCR beta family frequency.

The V gene is TRBV11-3, the J gene TRBJ2-1; the D gene could be TRBD1 or TRBD2 (6 bases each). Sequences were derived from cultured CD8+ T cells from PBMCs, sampled from culture after CMV antigen stimulation. This clonotype was obtained from a human donor in good health (CMV status not recorded). Some clones in this sample may be carry-over from other donors' samples. The CDR3 DNA reads as TGTGCCAGCAGCTTACTGGGGGGCGAAGAGCAGTTCTTC. Its translation is CASSLLGGEEQFF.